This TCR beta chain was sequenced in a study of T cells expressing NK-cell markers. Notes on this clonotype: Its specificity is unknown.

Libraries used 5'RACE template switching adding universal primer site and UMIs. TCRdb re-called the 5' RACE reads and gives one entry per CDR3 protein, without DNA. This repertoire includes 400,000 to 500,000 distinct CDR3 sequences. The study's findings and limits: The study found these clonotypes also leading the CD3+CD56-NKG2C+ fraction in a few donors.

The sequenced sample consisted of blood T cells: a sorted CD56 or NKG2C T cell subset, CD4+ or CD8+ T cells, or bulk PBMC T cells (not recorded which). The receptor was isolated from a woman between 18 and 69 years old in good health.

The chain's CDR3 is CASSLVSGYEQYF. The V gene is TRBV5-5, the J gene TRBJ2-7; TCRdb's assignment of TRBD2 cannot be checked, as there is no DNA. There are 13 residues in the CDR3. Germline assignment: CDR1 SGHKS and CDR2 YYEKEE (reference sequence).